This TCR beta chain derives from a study of shared clonotypes between healthy human individuals (TCRdb year 2020). The study in broad terms: The cohort included three men and a couple of women between 18 and 49 years of age. For each donor, CD4 naive and CD4 memory were each run on three plates, CD8 naive on two plates, and CD8 memory on one plate. To estimate repertoire size and how much clonotypes are shared between individuals, the study performed deep sequencing of blood TCR repertoires from a handful of healthy adults. To increase sequencing depth and limit assay-specific biases, different laboratories used diverse techniques to prepare libraries and sequence TCR repertoires. Per donor, leukapheresis produced somewhere between about 0.9 and 9.5 billion PBMCs. What the research found in general, with its limitations: Pairwise subsampling led to the expectation that sequencing depth would affect the degree of clonotype sharing among donors. Only blood was sampled, and tissue TCR repertoires likely differ from those in blood. Even with the large sequencing depth, rarefaction of the sorted-subset datasets indicated that sequencing was incomplete. Higher generation probabilities were observed for clonotypes shared by all four sorted-subset donors than for non-shared clonotypes. The small number of donors limited the genetic and exposure-history diversity represented. Estimated clonotype richness was generally larger for naive than for memory subsets. Sharing across several donors was observed for about 5% of naive CD4, over 3% of naive CD8, 2% to 2.5% of memory CD4, and about 0.4% of memory CD8 clonotypes.

In the germline V gene (reference sequence), CDR1 corresponds to DFQATT and CDR2 to SNEGSKA. Counted from cysteine to phenylalanine, this CDR3 has 11 amino acids. The sequence is cut down to CDR3 DNA, 33 bases in frame from base 1. Trimming takes 3 bases from V and 8 bases from J, and the germline ends sit 10 bases apart. Donors were healthy HIV-negative adults with no recently reported acute infections or vaccinations. Only Caucasian adults living in Nashville, Tennessee, USA were represented among the donors. CD4+ T cells were enriched by magnetic negative selection, after which naive cells were positively selected on CD45RA and the negative fraction was taken as the memory subset. Blood was collected by leukapheresis, and PBMCs were isolated by Ficoll-Histopaque density gradient centrifugation and then cryopreserved in liquid nitrogen vapor phase. Analytical flow cytometry was used to check the purity and quantity of each magnetically sorted T cell population. Genomic DNA was isolated from each sorted fraction and quantified by UV absorbance on a Nanodrop 2000c.

Using the deep immunoSEQ assay, multiplex PCR amplified TCR CDR3 regions from genomic DNA. Extracted genomic DNA from each cell subset was spread evenly across all wells of several immunoSEQ 96-well plates, with each plate serving as a replicate. Each replicate PCR for sorted subsets received around 0.2 ug genomic DNA, equal to tens of thousands of T cell genomes. The purified libraries were quantified using a Qubit 3.0 fluorometer, sized with a Bioanalyzer 2100, and then quantified again using the KAPA Library Quantification kit. A separate single-read 150-cycle Illumina NextSeq 550 flow cell was used to sequence each immunoSEQ 96-well plate. Turning to the authors' computational methods: Because the immunoSEQ output held only junctional sequences and lacked quality scores, the filtering could not match the filtering applied to full-length reads. Sequences were annotated with PyIR, a Python wrapper for IgBLAST v1.9, using IMGT germline references to assign V/J genes and CDR3. Reads with weak V/J assignments (E-value above 1e-6), missing CDR3, stop codons, out-of-frame junctions, or ambiguous translated residues were removed. V3J clonotypes were defined as sequences sharing an identical inferred V gene, J gene, and CDR3 amino acid sequence. Percentage overlap between repertoires was computed as shared unique clonotypes divided by the size of the smaller repertoire. Repertoire richness was assessed with RTK rarefaction, the Chao1 estimator, and Recon v2.1 estimates of unobserved clonotypes. Generation probabilities were computed with OLGA for all TCRbeta clonotypes obtained by the gDNA method from a few donors. TCRdb holds this immuneACCESS table with in-frame rearrangements only. Some clones are missing; in checked studies, unresolved V genes explain under half, and the rest has no known cause. The V and J calls and clone size come from that table; D and trimming were worked out from the DNA. The sample data list 550,000 to 800,000 clones, and around 67% of these were observed just once. The leading ten clones occupy approximately 1.8% of the sample.

Details on this clone: Its antigen target is currently unknown. This may come from a read error, since a much larger clone is one base off. This same CDR3 is encoded by further DNA sequences in the sample.

Sequencing was performed on memory CD4+ T cells sorted from blood. Taken with the paper, the label for cell subset or site translates to: CD45RA-negative fraction. The TCR comes from a woman aged 25-40 years in good health. The chain was built from TRBV20-1 and TRBJ1-2; a tentative D call is TRBD1 (6 bases match). The bases read TGCAGTGCTAGTCGACAGGTCGGCTACACCTTC. The resulting protein is CSASRQVGYTF.